What follows are 18 T cell receptor beta chains derived from one specimen sequenced in a study of blood T cell repertoires in COVID-19. Repertoires were generated with immunoSEQ multiplex PCR, while TCRdb's copy carries only in-frame clones and drops some. Of fewer than 300,000 clones listed, approximately 90% are singletons. Sequenced: peripheral blood. The receptors originated from a man aged 30-40 years with acute or convalescent COVID-19.

V gene TRBV7-8 combines with J gene TRBJ1-5, with 11 bases matching TRBD1. Germline loops: CDR1 SGHVS, CDR2 FQNEAQ. The V segment lost 6 bases and the J segment 10 bases; nucleotides outside the gene matches: 8. This CDR3 contains 14 residues. DNA for the CDR3: TGTGCCAGCAGAGCCGGGACAGGGGGGATTCCCCAGCATTTT. Residues: CASRAGTGGIPQHF.

The chain has TRBV10-2 and TRBJ1-2, with 8 bases fitting TRBD1. Per the germline V gene, CDR1 is WSHSY and CDR2 is SAAADI. J gave up 8 bases and V 6 bases, and 11 bases lay outside the gene matches. The CDR3 length is 14 residues. The CDR3 reads CASRGQGERGGYTF. The CDR3 DNA is TGCGCCAGCAGAGGACAGGGCGAACGGGGAGGCTACACCTTC.

The rearrangement uses TRBV14 and TRBJ1-3; D gene uncertain. V gave up 3 bases and J gave up 7 bases, with 13 bases separating them. The CDR3 covers 14 residues. The germline gives CDR1 SGHDN, CDR2 FVKESK. The CDR3: CASSQIPTRNTIYF. The CDR3 bases are TGTGCCAGCAGCCAGATCCCGACGCGGAACACCATATATTTT.

The V call is TRBV5-6, the J call TRBJ1-2; 10 nucleotides agree with TRBD1. CDR1 and CDR2 (germline): SGHDT, YYEEEE. V lost 2 bases, J lost 1 base, and 8 bases stayed unmatched. The CDR3 has 17 amino acids. DNA of the CDR3: TGTGCCAGCAGCTTACGAAAGACAGGGGGCAGTAACTATGGCTACACCTTC. Translated, it gives CASSLRKTGGSNYGYTF.

The chain uses TRBV2 and TRBJ1-2, with 7 nucleotides matching TRBD1. CDR3 length equals 16 residues. CDR1 is SNHLY, CDR2 FYNNEI, per germline. The V gene end was trimmed by 4 bases and the J gene end by 4 bases; junction bases not matched to a gene: 12. The CDR3: CASSATRDSRGYGYTF. Written as DNA, the CDR3 is TGTGCCAGCAGTGCAACCCGGGACAGCCGTGGCTATGGCTACACCTTC.

This chain connects TRBV28 to TRBJ1-3, with D perhaps matching TRBD1 (5 bases). This CDR3 spans 15 amino acids. Trimming cost V 6 bases and J 4 bases, with 16 bases left between them. From germline, CDR1 is MDHEN and CDR2 SYDVKM. Here the CDR3 reads CASRVGGARGNTIYF. CDR3 nucleotides: TGTGCCAGCAGGGTGGGAGGGGCAAGGGGAAACACCATATATTTT.

The chain has TRBV9 and TRBJ1-1; the D is unclear. The V end lost 4 bases, the J end lost 2 bases, and 12 bases lay between the germline ends. The CDR3 spans 14 residues. Germline V gives CDR1 SGDLS, CDR2 YYNGEE. CDR3 amino acids: CASSTPGRNTEAFF. The CDR3 DNA sequence: TGTGCCAGCAGCACCCCGGGAAGAAACACTGAAGCTTTCTTT.

V gene TRBV3-1 (or the pseudogene TRBV3-2) combines with J gene TRBJ2-1, with TRBD1 identical over 7 bases. Germline lookup yields CDR1 LGHDT and CDR2 YNNKEL (reference sequence). This CDR3 spans 16 amino acids. Germline trimming cut 0 bases from V and 7 bases from J; bases unmatched to any gene: 9. In DNA form, the CDR3 reads TGTGCCAGCAGCCAAGATCTAGGGACAGTTGGAAATGAGCAGTTCTTC. It specifies CASSQDLGTVGNEQFF.

The chain links TRBV3-1 (or the pseudogene TRBV3-2) to TRBJ1-5; D possibly corresponds to TRBD1 (6 bases). This CDR3 is 15 amino acids long. Germline V gives CDR1 LGHDT, CDR2 YNNKEL (reference sequence). V shed 3 bases and J shed 3 bases, with 12 bases lying between them. The CDR3 sequence is CASSHGGLNNQPQHF. The DNA for the CDR3 is TGTGCCAGCAGCCACGGGGGGCTCAACAATCAGCCCCAGCATTTT.

The rearrangement joins TRBV7-7 to TRBJ2-1; 8 bases align to TRBD1. Germline CDR1 SSHAT, CDR2 FNYEAQ (reference sequence). CDR3 length equals 14 residues. CDR3 region: CATTVRPGGDEQFF. The CDR3 nucleotides read TGTGCTACCACTGTAAGACCAGGGGGCGATGAGCAGTTCTTC.

In this sample, this clone turned up once. The chain links TRBV5-6 to TRBJ1-6; D perhaps matches TRBD1 (5 bases). The germline V gene encodes CDR1 SGHDT and CDR2 YYEEEE. V lost 4 bases, J lost 5 bases, and 10 bases lay in between. This CDR3 region has 14 residues. The CDR3 bases are TGTGCCAGCAGCGTTTTAGGGGATAATTCACCCCTCCACTTT. Translated, it gives CASSVLGDNSPLHF.

V and J are TRBV18 and TRBJ1-1; 12 bases match TRBD1. V lost 6 bases, J lost 8 bases, and 4 bases stayed unmatched. CDR1 is KGHSH and CDR2 is LQKENI in the germline V gene. This CDR3 comprises 13 residues. This chain's CDR3 is CASSGDRGQEAFF. As DNA, the CDR3 is TGTGCCAGCTCGGGGGACAGGGGGCAAGAAGCTTTCTTT.

This sequence joins TRBV27 and TRBJ2-7, with 9 bases fitting TRBD1. CDR3 length: 16 residues. The V gene's germline CDR1 is MNHEY and CDR2 SMNVEV (reference sequence). V gave up 5 bases and J gave up 1 base; unmatched junction bases: 9. The CDR3 DNA reads TGTGCCAGCAGTCCGGGCCGAGGACAGGGGTCCTACGAGCAGTACTTC. This gives the protein CASSPGRGQGSYEQYF.

The chain employs TRBV7-3 and TRBJ1-1; the D gene is possibly TRBD1 (5 bases). The CDR3 loop spans 15 amino acids. V lost 4 bases and J lost 8, with 20 bases in between. The germline gives CDR1 SGHTA, CDR2 FQGTGA. This chain's CDR3 is CASSSQAAGPGEAFF. DNA for the CDR3: TGTGCCAGCAGCTCACAGGCGGCAGGTCCAGGAGAAGCTTTCTTT.

The rearrangement uses TRBV19 and TRBJ2-7; possible D gene TRBD1, 5 bases. The length of the CDR3 is 14 residues. V dropped 4 bases and J dropped 0 bases, with 10 bases sitting between them. Germline V gene data show CDR1 as LNHDA and CDR2 as SQIVND (reference sequence). This CDR3 is CASSRDRSSYEQYF. DNA for the CDR3: TGTGCCAGTAGTAGAGACAGAAGCTCCTACGAGCAGTACTTC.

In DNA, the CDR3 is TGTGCCACCTCTAGGGGCGGACAGGCCACTGAAGCTTTCTTT. Translated: CATSRGGQATEAFF. The chain recombines TRBV24-1 with TRBJ1-1; 7 bases line up with TRBD1. Germline trimming cut 9 bases from V and 4 bases from J; bases unmatched to any gene: 10. CDR3 length equals 14 residues. Germline V CDR1 and CDR2: KGHDR, SFDVKD.

The genes are TRBV29-1 and TRBJ1-2; TRBD1 is a possible D gene (6 bases). V was clipped by 3 bases and J by 4 bases, with 24 bases between them. Germline CDR1 reads SQVTM; CDR2 reads ANQGSEA. This CDR3 has 17 amino acids. The CDR3 region has the DNA TGCAGCGTTGACCCCACACACGGAGGACAGAACCTCTATGGCTACACCTTC. Translation: CSVDPTHGGQNLYGYTF. Full variable domain (rest looked up from reference TRBV29-1 and TRBJ1-2): SAVISQKPSRDICQRGTSLTIQCQVDSQVTMMFWYRQQPGQSLTLIATANQGSEATYESGFVIDKFPISRPNLTFSTLTVSNMSPEDSSIYLCSVDPTHGGQNLYGYTFGSGTRLTVV.

V and J are TRBV5-5 and TRBJ1-1, with a weak D call TRBD1 (5 bases). Germline CDR1 reads SGHKS; CDR2 reads YYEKEE (reference sequence). The CDR3 consists of 15 residues. The germline V and J ends were trimmed by 0 bases and 7 bases, with 16 bases remaining between them. For the CDR3, the DNA is TGTGCCAGCAGCTTGGGAGGGACTAACACCGGTGAAGCTTTCTTT. It encodes CASSLGGTNTGEAFF.